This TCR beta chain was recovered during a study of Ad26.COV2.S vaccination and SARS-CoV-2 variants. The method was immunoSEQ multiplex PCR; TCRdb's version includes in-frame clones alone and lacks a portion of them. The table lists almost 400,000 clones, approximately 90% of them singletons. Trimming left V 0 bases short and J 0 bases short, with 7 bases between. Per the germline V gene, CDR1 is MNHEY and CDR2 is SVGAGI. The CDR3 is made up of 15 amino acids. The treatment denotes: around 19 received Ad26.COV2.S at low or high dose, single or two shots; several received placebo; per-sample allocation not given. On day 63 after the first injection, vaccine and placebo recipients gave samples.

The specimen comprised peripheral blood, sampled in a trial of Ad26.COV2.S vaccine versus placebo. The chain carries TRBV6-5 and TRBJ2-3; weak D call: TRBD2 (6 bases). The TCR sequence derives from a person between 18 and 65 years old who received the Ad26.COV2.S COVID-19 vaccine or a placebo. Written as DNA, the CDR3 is TGTGCCAGCAGTTACTCGGCGGGGAGCACAGATACGCAGTATTTT. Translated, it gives CASSYSAGSTDTQYF.